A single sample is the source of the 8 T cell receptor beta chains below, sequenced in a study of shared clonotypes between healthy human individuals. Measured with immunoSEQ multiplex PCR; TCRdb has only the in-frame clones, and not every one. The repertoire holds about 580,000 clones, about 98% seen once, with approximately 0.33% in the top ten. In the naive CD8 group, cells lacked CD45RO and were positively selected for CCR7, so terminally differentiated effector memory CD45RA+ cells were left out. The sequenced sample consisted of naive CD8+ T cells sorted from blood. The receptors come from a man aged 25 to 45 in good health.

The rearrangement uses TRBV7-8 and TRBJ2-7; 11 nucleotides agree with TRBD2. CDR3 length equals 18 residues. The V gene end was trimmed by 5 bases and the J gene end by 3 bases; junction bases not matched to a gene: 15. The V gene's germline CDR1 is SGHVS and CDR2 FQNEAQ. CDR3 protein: CASSTGTSGGGFFYEQYF. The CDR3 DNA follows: TGTGCCAGCAGCACTGGGACTAGCGGAGGCGGGTTCTTCTACGAGCAGTACTTC.

In DNA, the CDR3 is TGTGCCAGCAGCTTGTACACGGGGAGTAACTATGGCTACACCTTC. Translating it yields CASSLYTGSNYGYTF. The chain uses TRBV5-6 and TRBJ1-2, with unresolved D. Trimming pared 1 base from V and 1 base from J, leaving 11 bases between. Germline V gives CDR1 SGHDT, CDR2 YYEEEE. The CDR3 contains 15 residues.

Written as DNA, the CDR3 is TGTGCCAGCAGCGCGGGTCCCGGTATGAACACTGAAGCTTTCTTT. Its protein is CASSAGPGMNTEAFF. The chain links TRBV9 to TRBJ1-1; no firm D call. The CDR3 has 15 amino acids. Trimming removed 3 bases at V and 0 bases at J, with 12 bases between. The germline CDR1 and CDR2 sequences are SGDLS and YYNGEE. Filled out from reference TRBV9 and TRBJ1-1, the complete variable domain reads DSGVTQTPKHLITATGQRVTLRCSPRSGDLSVYWYQQSLDQGLQFLIQYYNGEERAKGNILERFSAQQFPDLHSELNLSSLELGDSALYFCASSAGPGMNTEAFFGQGTRLTVV.

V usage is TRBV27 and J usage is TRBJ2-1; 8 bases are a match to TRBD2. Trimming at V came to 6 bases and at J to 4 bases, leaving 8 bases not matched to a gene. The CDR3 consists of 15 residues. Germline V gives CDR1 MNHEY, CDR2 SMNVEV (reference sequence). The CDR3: CASSSSGRGYNEQFF. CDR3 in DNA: TGTGCCAGCAGCTCGAGCGGGAGAGGTTACAATGAGCAGTTCTTC.

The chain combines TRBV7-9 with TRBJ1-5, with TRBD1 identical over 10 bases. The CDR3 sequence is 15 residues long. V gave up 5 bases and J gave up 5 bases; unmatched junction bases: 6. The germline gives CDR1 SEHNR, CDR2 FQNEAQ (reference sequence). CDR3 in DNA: TGTGCCAGCAGCCGGGACAGGGGTTCTTATCAGCCCCAGCATTTT. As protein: CASSRDRGSYQPQHF.

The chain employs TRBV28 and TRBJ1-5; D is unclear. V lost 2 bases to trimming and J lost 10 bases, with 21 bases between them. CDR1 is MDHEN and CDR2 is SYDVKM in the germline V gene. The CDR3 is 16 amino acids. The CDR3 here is CASSLQLGGPLVPQHF. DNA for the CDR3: TGTGCCAGCAGTTTACAGCTTGGCGGCCCACTTGTTCCCCAGCATTTT.

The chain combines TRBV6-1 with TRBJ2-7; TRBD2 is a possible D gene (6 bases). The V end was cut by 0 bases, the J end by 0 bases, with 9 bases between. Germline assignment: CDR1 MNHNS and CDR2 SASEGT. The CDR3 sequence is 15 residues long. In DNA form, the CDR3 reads TGTGCCAGCAGTGAAGCTTTGCGGGGCTCCTACGAGCAGTACTTC. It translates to CASSEALRGSYEQYF.

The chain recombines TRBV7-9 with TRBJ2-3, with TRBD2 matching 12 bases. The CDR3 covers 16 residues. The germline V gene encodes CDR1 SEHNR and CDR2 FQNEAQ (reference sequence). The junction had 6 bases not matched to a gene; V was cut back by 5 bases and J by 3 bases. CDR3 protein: CASSDLAGGATDTQYF. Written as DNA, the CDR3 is TGTGCCAGCAGCGACCTAGCGGGAGGGGCGACAGATACGCAGTATTTT.